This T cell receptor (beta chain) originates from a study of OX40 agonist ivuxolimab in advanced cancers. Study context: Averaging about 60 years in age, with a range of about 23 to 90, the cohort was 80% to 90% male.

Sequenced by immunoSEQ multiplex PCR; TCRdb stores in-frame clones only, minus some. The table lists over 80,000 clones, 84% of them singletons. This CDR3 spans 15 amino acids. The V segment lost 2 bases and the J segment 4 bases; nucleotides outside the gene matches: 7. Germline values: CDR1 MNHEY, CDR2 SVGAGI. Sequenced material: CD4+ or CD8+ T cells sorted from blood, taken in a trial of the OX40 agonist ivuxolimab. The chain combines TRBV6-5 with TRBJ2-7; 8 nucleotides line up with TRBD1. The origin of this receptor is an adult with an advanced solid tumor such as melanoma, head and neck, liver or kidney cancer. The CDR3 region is CASSYGQGPHYEQYF. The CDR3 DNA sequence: TGTGCCAGCAGTTACGGACAGGGTCCCCATTACGAGCAGTACTTC.